This T cell receptor (beta chain) was sequenced in a study of CD8 T cells in Susac syndrome. RNA, at about 0.5 to 1 ug, was reverse transcribed with random hexamers. TCRdb called the immunoSEQ multiplex PCR reads again in MiXCR, with one record for every CDR3 protein. The sample contains more than 100,000 distinct CDR3 sequences, around 85% of which appear only once. This clonotype showed up just a few times. The patients who served as multiple sclerosis controls were treatment-naive and had stable or active relapsing-remitting disease that fulfilled the revised McDonald criteria. TEMRA cells were enriched by FACS, while CD8+ and CD4+ T cells were obtained through a negative isolation that was performed magnetically. Germline CDR1 and CDR2: SGHVS and FNYEAQ. There are 19 residues in the CDR3. V was shortened by 5 bases and J by 0 bases, with 26 bases between the two germline ends.

The J gene is TRBJ2-7, the V gene TRBV7-6; D could derive from TRBD1 or TRBD2 (5 bases each). Specimen: CD8+ T cells from PBMCs. This receptor was obtained from a human donor with multiple sclerosis. The DNA of the CDR3 is TGTGCCAGCAGCCCTAGTACGAGGGGCGCGCAATCGAGCTCCTACGAGCAGTACTTC. Its protein is CASSPSTRGAQSSSYEQYF.